This T cell receptor beta chain was profiled in a study of blood T cell repertoires in COVID-19. Study summary: In each case, the material was cDNA or gDNA derived from T cells, B-cell-depleted T cells, or PBMCs.

Per the authors' pipeline: By means of reference gene primer amplification, nucleated cell counts were estimated. Method: immunoSEQ multiplex PCR; TCRdb's copy keeps in-frame clones and lacks some. The V and J calls and clone size are taken from that table; D and trimming were inferred from the DNA. Of 140,000 to 150,000 clones listed, over 70% are singletons. CDR1 and CDR2 from the germline V gene are KGHSH and LQKENI. Trimming pared 2 bases from V and 4 bases from J, leaving 8 bases between. The CDR3 is 13 amino acids. This clone was recorded only once. This sample also contains other DNA sequences that code for the same CDR3.

V is TRBV18 and J is TRBJ1-1, with D perhaps TRBD1 (5 bases). This TCR was sampled from a man in his forties or fifties who had recovered from COVID-19. The sequencing sample was made of peripheral blood. The CDR3 nucleotides read TGTGCCAGCTCACCAGGGCAGGGCACTGAAGCTTTCTTT. It encodes CASSPGQGTEAFF.